The 10 T cell receptor beta chains below all came from one sample that was sequenced in a study of sequential checkpoint blockade in melanoma. Treatment in this sample: randomized to nivolumab then ipilimumab (arm A) or the reverse (arm B). Libraries were prepared by immunoSEQ multiplex PCR; TCRdb keeps only in-frame clonotypes and omits some of them. The profile shows some 3,500 clones, about a fifth of them singletons. The sequencing used tumor tissue (inferred from file names), collected from a patient given nivolumab and ipilimumab in sequence. These TCRs come from a human patient with melanoma. Some clones in this sample may be carry-over from other donors' samples.

The chain joins TRBV29-1 to TRBJ1-1; TRBD1 agrees at 9 bases. Germline V lookup: CDR1 SQVTM, CDR2 ANQGSEA. Trimming cost V 7 bases and J 1 base; bases outside gene matches: 10. CDR3 length: 15 residues. The CDR3: CSASQGAGKNTEAFF. The CDR3 DNA follows: TGCAGCGCCTCACAGGGGGCGGGAAAGAACACTGAAGCTTTCTTT.

The genes are TRBV5-1 and TRBJ1-2; a possible D gene is TRBD1 (6 bases). This CDR3 is built from 15 residues. Between the trimmed V and J ends, which lost 1 base and 4 bases, there was a span of 14 bases. From germline, CDR1 is SGHRS and CDR2 YFSETQ. CDR3 residues: CASSLRSGVVYGYTF. CDR3 coding DNA: TGCGCCAGCAGCTTGAGATCAGGGGTTGTCTATGGCTACACCTTC. Filled out from reference TRBV5-1 and TRBJ1-2, the complete variable domain reads KAGVTQTPRYLIKTRGQQVTLSCSPISGHRSVSWYQQTPGQGLQFLFEYFSETQRNKGNFPGRFSGRQFSNSRSEMNVSTLELGDSALYLCASSLRSGVVYGYTFGSGTRLTVV.

This clone was found many times. The J gene is TRBJ2-5, the V gene TRBV11-3; 8 bases align to TRBD2. V gave up 0 bases and J gave up 5 bases; unmatched junction bases: 2. This CDR3 is built from 14 residues. Germline values: CDR1 SGHNT, CDR2 YENEEA. This CDR3 reads CASSLDTGGETQYF. Here the CDR3 DNA reads TGTGCCAGCAGCTTAGATACGGGGGGGGAGACCCAGTACTTC.

This clone was picked up one time. The rearrangement links TRBV19 to TRBJ1-5, with a weak D call TRBD1 (5 bases). The CDR3 is 14 residues long. Germline V lookup: CDR1 LNHDA, CDR2 SQIVND (reference sequence). The V end lost 7 bases, the J end lost 2 bases, and 12 bases lay between the germline ends. Here the CDR3 reads CASNAMGGNQPQHF. The CDR3 nucleotides read TGTGCCAGTAATGCCATGGGGGGCAATCAGCCCCAGCATTTT.

This clone is a singleton in its sample. V usage is TRBV5-1 and J usage is TRBJ1-6; 7 positions match TRBD1. Germline V lookup: CDR1 SGHRS, CDR2 YFSETQ. The CDR3 has 18 amino acids. Trimming cost V 4 bases and J 6 bases; bases outside gene matches: 16. DNA of the CDR3: TGCGCCAGCAGCACCCATACCGGGACAGAGACGACTAATTCACCCCTCCACTTT. Translation gives CASSTHTGTETTNSPLHF.

This clone is medium-sized (0.01 to 0.1%) within its sample. The V call is TRBV11-3, the J call TRBJ1-1, with 9 nucleotides matching TRBD1. The germline V gene encodes CDR1 SGHNT and CDR2 YENEEA. Losses at the gene ends were 5 bases for V and 4 bases for J; bases not matched to a gene: 5. This CDR3 is 14 amino acids long. Here the CDR3 reads CASSGQGSRTEAFF. The CDR3, as DNA: TGTGCCAGCAGCGGACAGGGGAGTCGCACTGAAGCTTTCTTT. The complete variable domain, with remaining parts taken from reference TRBV11-3 and TRBJ1-1, reads EAGVVQSPRYKIIEKKQPVAFWCNPISGHNTLYWYLQNLGQGPELLIRYENEEAVDDSQLPKDRFSAERLKGVDSTLKIQPAELGDSAVYLCASSGQGSRTEAFFGQGTRLTVV.

The chain links TRBV5-1 to TRBJ1-4; 10 bases align to TRBD1. Germline lookup yields CDR1 SGHRS and CDR2 YFSETQ. The CDR3 spans 17 residues. Losses at the gene ends were 0 bases for V and 8 bases for J; bases not matched to a gene: 10. CDR3 bases: TGCGCCAGCAGCTTGGGACAGGGGGCTAGAGGACGGGAAAAACTGTTTTTT. The encoded protein is CASSLGQGARGREKLFF.

This chain links TRBV14 with TRBJ2-1, with 10 nucleotides matching TRBD2. The germline gives CDR1 SGHDN, CDR2 FVKESK. This CDR3 spans 16 amino acids. Trimming at V came to 4 bases and at J to 5 bases, leaving 8 bases not matched to a gene. CDR3 in amino acids: CASSPYLAGAHNEQFF. CDR3 nucleotides: TGTGCCAGCAGCCCGTACCTAGCGGGGGCGCACAATGAGCAGTTCTTC.

V is TRBV19 and J is TRBJ1-2, with TRBD1 as a possible D gene (5 bases). In germline, CDR1 is LNHDA, CDR2 SQIVND (reference sequence). This CDR3 region has 13 residues. Trimming cost V 5 bases and J 6 bases, with 13 bases left between them. CDR3 DNA: TGTGCCAGTAGTGGGACCGGACGGCATGGCTACACCTTC. This sequence encodes CASSGTGRHGYTF.

CDR3 residues: CASSLPRGQGGYEQYF. The CDR3 DNA is TGTGCCAGCAGTTTACCCCGGGGACAGGGGGGGTACGAGCAGTACTTC. The chain uses TRBV6-8 and TRBJ2-7, with 11 bases identical to TRBD1. CDR1 and CDR2 (germline): MNHGY, SAAAGT. The ends lost 4 bases at V and 4 bases at J; junction bases unmatched: 9. There are 16 residues in the CDR3.